Each of the 19 T cell receptor beta chains below was sequenced from the same sample in a study of blood T cell repertoires in COVID-19. Clones were read by immunoSEQ multiplex PCR, and TCRdb kept only the in-frame ones, dropping some. The table has more than 100,000 clones, under 80% seen once. The sequencing input was peripheral blood. The origin of the receptors is a man aged 70-80 years with acute or convalescent COVID-19.

This clone was detected only once. The chain joins TRBV2 to TRBJ2-5; TRBD2 matches 8 bases. The CDR3 is made up of 14 amino acids. Germline V lookup: CDR1 SNHLY, CDR2 FYNNEI. The junction had 8 bases not matched to a gene; V was cut back by 6 bases and J by 5 bases. The CDR3, as DNA: TGTGCCAGCAGGAAGGCCAGCGGGGGTGAGACCCAGTACTTC. Translated, it gives CASRKASGGETQYF.

The rearrangement links TRBV19 to TRBJ1-2; D might be TRBD1 (5 bases). The CDR3 totals 12 residues. V gave up 9 bases and J gave up 3 bases, with 11 bases separating them. Germline CDR1 LNHDA, CDR2 SQIVND (reference sequence). This chain's CDR3 is CASDGTYYGYTF. DNA for the CDR3: TGTGCCAGCGATGGGACTTACTATGGCTACACCTTC.

The J gene is TRBJ1-1, the V gene TRBV7-2; D is ambiguous. V was trimmed by 2 bases and J by 7 bases, leaving 11 bases between them. CDR3 size: 13 residues. Germline V gene data show CDR1 as SGHTA and CDR2 as FQGNSA. In DNA, the CDR3 is TGTGCCAGCAGCTTATCACGAGCCCGTGAAGCTTTCTTT. Translation gives CASSLSRAREAFF.

The chain links TRBV5-6 to TRBJ2-3, with D perhaps matching TRBD2 (6 bases). V was pared by 3 bases and J by 3 bases, with 20 bases between. This CDR3 spans 17 amino acids. Germline CDR1 SGHDT, CDR2 YYEEEE. This CDR3 reads CASSSLSFRLETDTQYF. Written as DNA, the CDR3 is TGTGCCAGCAGCTCCCTCAGTTTTCGACTAGAGACAGATACGCAGTATTTT.

This clone showed up just a few times. The J gene is TRBJ2-5, the V gene TRBV19; TRBD2 matches at 9 bases. Germline values: CDR1 LNHDA, CDR2 SQIVND (reference sequence). V shed 4 bases and J 6 bases; nucleotides not matched to a gene: 6. This CDR3 spans 14 amino acids. CDR3 sequence: CASSRASGEKTQYF. The CDR3 DNA reads TGTGCCAGTAGTAGGGCTAGCGGGGAGAAGACCCAGTACTTC.

This chain connects TRBV13 to TRBJ2-2, with 12 bases matching TRBD1. The CDR3 consists of 20 residues. V was clipped by 3 bases and J by 4 bases; unmatched bases: 15. The germline V gene has CDR1 PRHDT and CDR2 FYEKMQ (reference sequence). CDR3 protein: CASSFGTGGVELLFTGELFF. CDR3 coding DNA: TGTGCCAGCAGCTTTGGGACAGGGGGCGTAGAGTTACTTTTCACCGGGGAGCTGTTTTTT.

The chain recombines TRBV18 with TRBJ1-5; D unresolved. Germline CDR1 KGHSH, CDR2 LQKENI. V was clipped by 0 bases and J by 5 bases, with 11 bases between them. The CDR3 consists of 15 residues. CDR3 sequence reads: CASSPPNRIYQPQHF. CDR3 DNA: TGTGCCAGCTCACCACCGAACAGAATCTATCAGCCCCAGCATTTT. The variable domain in full, completed from reference TRBV18 and TRBJ1-5, reads NAGVMQNPRHLVRRRGQEARLRCSPMKGHSHVYWYRQLPEEGLKFMVYLQKENIIDESGMPKERFSAEFPKEGPSILRIQQVVRGDSAAYFCASSPPNRIYQPQHFGDGTRLSIL.

The V gene is TRBV29-1, the J gene TRBJ1-2; D gene unclear. CDR3 length: 15 amino acids. V was clipped by 4 bases and J by 0 bases, with 15 bases between them. Germline V lookup: CDR1 SQVTM, CDR2 ANQGSEA. CDR3 protein: CSVGAGFSPNYGYTF. DNA of the CDR3: TGCAGCGTTGGGGCAGGATTTTCCCCTAACTATGGCTACACCTTC.

This clone came up once. The chain employs TRBV12-3 or TRBV12-4 and TRBJ1-6; the D is unclear. The CDR3 consists of 12 residues. V was clipped by 4 bases and J by 9 bases, with 7 bases between them. The CDR3 spells CASSSLGSPLHF. The CDR3 DNA follows: TGTGCCAGCAGTTCCCTAGGTTCACCCCTCCACTTT.

The genes are TRBV11-3 and TRBJ1-1; TRBD1 might be the D (6 bases). CDR1 and CDR2 (germline): SGHNT, YENEEA. V dropped 7 bases and J dropped 0 bases, with 15 bases sitting between them. The CDR3 spans 15 residues. The chain's CDR3 is CASTRGGRLNTEAFF. Here the CDR3 DNA reads TGTGCCAGCACCCGGGGGGGCAGGCTGAACACTGAAGCTTTCTTT.

The V gene is TRBV4-3, the J gene TRBJ1-3; perhaps TRBD1 as D (5 bases). CDR1 LGHNA and CDR2 YSLEER come from the germline V gene. V was shortened by 0 bases and J by 0 bases, with 15 bases between the two germline ends. The CDR3 covers 18 residues. CDR3 sequence reads: CASSQDQGRGLSGNTIYF. For the CDR3, the DNA is TGCGCCAGCAGCCAAGATCAAGGGAGGGGTCTCTCTGGAAACACCATATATTTT.

The CDR3 spells CASSSFDRGGYGYTF. Written as DNA, the CDR3 is TGTGCCAGCAGCTCATTTGACAGGGGAGGCTATGGCTACACCTTC. J is TRBJ1-2 and V is TRBV7-9, with 8 bases matching TRBD1. The CDR3 has 15 amino acids. CDR1 and CDR2 from the germline V gene are SEHNR and FQNEAQ (reference sequence). The V segment lost 4 bases and the J segment 4 bases; nucleotides outside the gene matches: 8.

The J gene is TRBJ1-4, the V gene TRBV2; D perhaps matches TRBD1 (5 bases). The CDR3 sequence is 13 residues long. The V end was cut by 2 bases, the J end by 11 bases, with 12 bases between. Germline V CDR1 and CDR2: SNHLY, FYNNEI. For the CDR3, the DNA is TGTGCCAGCAGTGAATCGGGGACTCTTAAACTGTTTTTT. This gives the protein CASSESGTLKLFF.

The chain couples TRBV20-1 to TRBJ1-3; possibly TRBD1 for D (6 bases). Germline lookup yields CDR1 DFQATT and CDR2 SNEGSKA (reference sequence). V lost 3 bases and J lost 0, with 12 bases in between. This CDR3 spans 15 amino acids. The CDR3 bases are TGCAGTGCTAGTGCCCCAGGGGACTCTGGAAACACCATATATTTT. Translation: CSASAPGDSGNTIYF.

The rearrangement links TRBV6-2 or TRBV6-3 to TRBJ1-1; D remains unclear. Trimming took 4 bases from V and 1 from J, leaving 10 bases between them. From germline, CDR1 is MNHEY and CDR2 SVGEGT. This CDR3 contains 14 residues. CDR3 sequence: CASSSGSSNTEAFF. The CDR3 coding sequence is TGTGCCAGCAGTTCAGGCTCATCGAACACTGAAGCTTTCTTT.

This clone has a handful of counts. The V and J genes are TRBV6-5 and TRBJ1-2; 10 bases agree with TRBD1. V was clipped by 2 bases and J by 7 bases; unmatched bases: 1. Germline V gene sequence: CDR1 MNHEY, CDR2 SVGAGI. This CDR3 is 13 amino acids long. This chain's CDR3 is CASSYRDRGGYTF. CDR3 bases: TGTGCCAGCAGTTACCGGGACAGGGGTGGCTACACCTTC.

This clone showed up just a few times. The V gene is TRBV6-1, the J gene TRBJ1-3; unclear D gene. The CDR3 runs 16 residues. Trimming took off 1 base at V and 0 bases at J, with 10 bases between the two ends. Per germline, CDR1 MNHNS and CDR2 SASEGT. This CDR3 reads CASSEGSRYSGNTIYF. As DNA, the CDR3 is TGTGCCAGCAGTGAAGGGAGCCGTTACTCTGGAAACACCATATATTTT.

The V gene is TRBV4-2, the J gene TRBJ2-7, with 12 bases matching TRBD1. Germline CDR1 is LGHNA and CDR2 is YNFKEQ. V gave up 7 bases and J gave up 6 bases; unmatched junction bases: 10. The CDR3 spans 15 residues. The DNA of the CDR3 is TGTGCCAGCAACTCCCCGGGACAGGGGGCGTCCGAGCAGTACTTC. This gives the protein CASNSPGQGASEQYF.

In nucleotides, the CDR3 is TGTGCCAGCAGTTTCGGGAGGACAACTAACTATGGCTACACCTTC. Its protein is CASSFGRTTNYGYTF. V gene TRBV6-5 combines with J gene TRBJ1-2; maybe TRBD1 (5 bases). This CDR3 has 15 amino acids. Germline V gene sequence: CDR1 MNHEY, CDR2 SVGAGI. Deletions cut 4 bases from V and 0 bases from J, with 12 bases between.